The 24 T cell receptor beta chains reported below all come from one sample, sequenced in a study of CD8 T cells in ankylosing spondylitis. Broader study findings: There was a TCR beta motif, made of several highly homologous variants, that appeared characteristic of ankylosing spondylitis blood.

Using its own MiXCR run on the 5' RACE reads, TCRdb lists one record per CDR3 protein. This sample yields about 450,000 distinct CDR3 sequences, of which roughly 26% are seen a single time; 0.85% to 1% belongs to the top ten. These receptors' antigens are unknown. The sequencing input was blood, either unsorted or a sorted T cell fraction (not recorded which). These receptors all come from a male donor with ankylosing spondylitis.

In this sample, this clonotype turned up a few times. The genes are TRBV18 and TRBJ2-1, with no clear D. The CDR3 covers 12 residues. V was clipped by 2 bases and J by 6 bases, with 5 bases between them. Per germline, CDR1 KGHSH and CDR2 LQKENI. CDR3 region: CASSPSLNEQFF. CDR3 in DNA: TGTGCCAGCTCACCAAGTCTCAATGAGCAGTTCTTC. Based on the CDR3 plus reference TRBV18 and TRBJ2-1, the full variable domain is NAGVMQNPRHLVRRRGQEARLRCSPMKGHSHVYWYRQLPEEGLKFMVYLQKENIIDESGMPKERFSAEFPKEGPSILRIQQVVRGDSAAYFCASSPSLNEQFFGPGTRLTVL.

Of note for this clonotype: An end of the junction does not agree with germline; a read error may underlie this. The chain joins TRBV18 to TRBJ2-7, with a tentative D call TRBD2 (6 bases). CDR1 is KGHSH, CDR2 LQKENI, per germline. The CDR3 contains 12 residues. The DNA for the CDR3 is TGTGCCAGCTCACCGGGACTTGCGGGATATGACTTC. As protein: CASSPGLAGYDF.

This clonotype appeared a single time. The chain recombines TRBV18 with TRBJ2-3, with 10 bases that match TRBD1. Per the germline V gene, CDR1 is KGHSH and CDR2 is LQKENI. The CDR3 consists of 17 residues. After removal of 3 bases from V and 3 bases from J, the junction contained 9 bases not matched to a gene. The CDR3 reads CASSPSAGTGATDTQYF. The CDR3 DNA reads TGTGCCAGCTCACCGAGCGCCGGGACAGGGGCGACAGATACGCAGTATTTT.

The chain couples TRBV18 to TRBJ2-1; D gene unclear. Germline values: CDR1 KGHSH, CDR2 LQKENI. The CDR3 spans 17 residues. Trimming took 0 bases from V and 4 from J, leaving 16 bases between them. CDR3 loop: CASSPPVLGKLYNEQFF. CDR3 nucleotide sequence: TGTGCCAGCTCACCACCGGTCCTGGGGAAGCTGTACAATGAGCAGTTCTTC.

The gene calls are TRBV7-2 and TRBJ2-7, with 10 bases that match TRBD2. The CDR3 covers 21 residues. Germline lookup yields CDR1 SGHTA and CDR2 FQGNSA. V shed 0 bases and J 0 bases; nucleotides not matched to a gene: 17. CDR3 nucleotide sequence: TGTGCCAGCAGCTTAGCGAGGAACAGCGGGAGGGGTCTAAGGAGCTCCTACGAGCAGTACTTC. This translates into CASSLARNSGRGLRSSYEQYF.

This sequence joins TRBV29-1 and TRBJ2-1; 8 bases agree with TRBD1. V shed 6 bases, J shed 7 bases, and the junction held 11 bases outside the gene matches. Germline V gene lookup returns CDR1 SQVTM and CDR2 ANQGSEA. CDR3 length: 14 amino acids. The CDR3 DNA follows: TGCAGCGTACTTCGGACAGGGTTAAGGAATGAGCAGTTCTTC. This encodes CSVLRTGLRNEQFF.

The sample holds a few counts of this clonotype. The V and J genes are TRBV20-1 and TRBJ1-2, with 9 bases aligning to TRBD1. V gave up 3 bases and J gave up 6 bases; unmatched junction bases: 8. Germline lookup yields CDR1 DFQATT and CDR2 SNEGSKA (reference sequence). The CDR3 is made up of 14 amino acids. The DNA of the CDR3 is TGCAGTGCTAGCCCTTGGGACAGGGTGGATGGCTACACCTTC. This gives the protein CSASPWDRVDGYTF.

This clonotype was observed many times. The CDR3 DNA follows: TGCGCCAGCAGCTTATCGGGGGGCGGAAGTAATGAAAAACTGTTTTTT. Protein sequence: CASSLSGGGSNEKLFF. The V and J genes are TRBV5-1 and TRBJ1-4; D is perhaps TRBD1 (6 bases). The CDR3 totals 16 residues. Trimming stripped 2 bases from V and 4 bases from J, with 15 bases between. Germline-derived CDR1 and CDR2 are SGHRS and YFSETQ.

This clonotype was recorded at least ten times. V is TRBV27 and J is TRBJ2-7, with 13 positions matching TRBD2. V gave up 8 bases and J gave up 6 bases; unmatched junction bases: 7. Germline values: CDR1 MNHEY, CDR2 SMNVEV (reference sequence). CDR3 length: 14 amino acids. The CDR3 DNA is TGTGCCAGCGGACTAGCGGGAGCTTTGAGCGAGCAGTACGTC. Translated, it gives CASGLAGALSEQYV.

This rearrangement joins TRBV7-8 to TRBJ1-1; D is possibly TRBD1 (6 bases). Germline V gives CDR1 SGHVS, CDR2 FQNEAQ. V shed 5 bases and J shed 7 bases, with 14 bases lying between them. The CDR3 covers 13 residues. CDR3 amino acids: CASSPRGFYEAFF. Here the CDR3 DNA reads TGTGCCAGCAGCCCCAGGGGTTTCTATGAAGCTTTCTTT.

Worth noting for this clonotype: The junction departs from germline at one end; a sequencing error may be responsible. This sequence joins TRBV12-5 and TRBJ2-1; perhaps D is TRBD1 or TRBD2 (5 bases each). Germline V gene sequence: CDR1 LGHNT, CDR2 FRNRAP. This CDR3 is built from 13 residues. The CDR3 spells CASDLGSGTRLSF. CDR3 nucleotide sequence: TGTGCTAGTGACCTGGGTTCGGGGACCCGTCTCTCGTTC.

The sample holds a few counts of this clonotype. The chain recombines TRBV12-3 or TRBV12-4 with TRBJ2-2, with 8 bases lining up with TRBD2. V trimming: 5 bases; J trimming: 7 bases; junction bases outside the gene matches: 9. The CDR3 length is 15 residues. The CDR3 reads CASSSGSYPVGELFF. Here the CDR3 DNA reads TGTGCCAGCAGTAGCGGGAGTTATCCGGTCGGGGAGCTGTTTTTT.

This chain uses TRBV12-3 or TRBV12-4 with TRBJ2-1; tentatively, D is TRBD1 (6 bases). The CDR3 runs to 17 residues. Between the trimmed V and J ends, which lost 1 base and 4 bases, there was a span of 17 bases. CDR3 DNA: TGTGCCAGCAGTTTAGGGCGAACAGGGCTTCTTTACAATGAGCAGTTCTTC. This codes for CASSLGRTGLLYNEQFF.

J is TRBJ2-7 and V is TRBV5-1, with TRBD1 as a possible D gene (6 bases). Germline V gives CDR1 SGHRS, CDR2 YFSETQ. This CDR3 comprises 15 residues. Trimming took 0 bases from V and 3 from J, leaving 13 bases between them. CDR3 DNA: TGCGCCAGCAGCTTGGTACCGGGACAAAACTACGAGCAGTACTTC. Residues: CASSLVPGQNYEQYF.

V usage is TRBV10-3 and J usage is TRBJ1-1; unclear D gene. Germline V gene lookup returns CDR1 ENHRY and CDR2 SYGVKD. Deletions cut 3 bases from V and 3 bases from J, with 5 bases between. This CDR3 spans 12 amino acids. CDR3 in DNA: TGTGCCATCAGTGACCCCTACACTGAAGCTTTCTTT. This sequence encodes CAISDPYTEAFF.

This clonotype has only a few counts. The CDR3 reads CASSGGRVQETQYF. The CDR3 DNA is TGTGCCAGCAGTGGTGGGAGGGTTCAAGAGACCCAGTACTTC. The chain combines TRBV2 with TRBJ2-5, with 7 bases matching TRBD2. The length of the CDR3 is 14 residues. The germline V gene encodes CDR1 SNHLY and CDR2 FYNNEI. V dropped 4 bases and J dropped 2; count of bases not matched to a gene: 4.

This clonotype was recorded many times. The chain recombines TRBV24-1 with TRBJ2-2; D tentatively fits TRBD1 or TRBD2 (6 bases each). Looked up from germline, CDR1 is KGHDR and CDR2 is SFDVKD. The CDR3 runs 14 residues. V shed 6 bases and J shed 4 bases, with 11 bases lying between them. In DNA, the CDR3 is TGTGCCACCAGTCTAGGGGGGAGCACCGGGGAGCTGTTTTTT. This sequence encodes CATSLGGSTGELFF.

The chain employs TRBV27 and TRBJ2-2; maybe TRBD1 (7 bases). V lost 4 bases and J lost 0, with 15 bases in between. There are 17 residues in the CDR3. The germline V gene has CDR1 MNHEY and CDR2 SMNVEV (reference sequence). CDR3 residues: CASSSLQGGPNTGELFF. The CDR3 DNA follows: TGTGCCAGCAGTTCCCTCCAGGGGGGACCGAACACCGGGGAGCTGTTTTTT.

The chain couples TRBV7-2 to TRBJ2-1, with TRBD2 matching over 7 bases. From germline, CDR1 is SGHTA and CDR2 FQGNSA. The CDR3 covers 16 residues. Trimming took 2 bases from V and 4 from J; bases not matched to a gene: 8. Here the CDR3 DNA reads TGTGCCAGCAGCTTAACTAGCGCCCTCAAATACAATGAGCAGTTCTTC. Encoded protein: CASSLTSALKYNEQFF.

Details on this clonotype: This may be a read error: a much more frequent sequence differs by one nucleotide. The J gene is TRBJ2-5, the V gene TRBV5-1, with TRBD2 matching 11 bases. The CDR3 runs 18 residues. Germline loops: CDR1 SGHRS, CDR2 YFSETQ. The CDR3 nucleotides are TGCGCCGGCAGCCTAGGCCTAGCGGGAGGCTCCAGGGGAGAGACCCAGTACTTC. Its translation is CAGSLGLAGGSRGETQYF.

This clonotype was observed a handful of times. The CDR3 DNA follows: TGTGCCAGCAGCTGGAAAGGGACTAGCGGGACCGGGGAGCTGTTTTTT. It codes for CASSWKGTSGTGELFF. This chain links TRBV11-2 with TRBJ2-2; 12 bases line up with TRBD2. V lost 4 bases to trimming and J lost 5 bases; unmatched junction nucleotides: 5. Germline V CDR1 and CDR2: SGHAT, FQNNGV. CDR3 size: 16 residues.

Only a few counts were recorded for this clonotype. The rearrangement joins TRBV24-1 to TRBJ2-1; 7 nucleotides match TRBD1. Per germline, CDR1 KGHDR and CDR2 SFDVKD. V lost 4 bases and J lost 7; bases outside the gene matches: 6. The CDR3 contains 14 residues. CDR3 nucleotide sequence: TGTGCCACCAGTGACCTGGGACAGCTAAATGAGCAGTTCTTC. Its translation: CATSDLGQLNEQFF.

The chain joins TRBV7-2 to TRBJ2-3; TRBD1 agrees at 9 bases. Germline assignment: CDR1 SGHTA and CDR2 FQGNSA. V lost 3 bases to trimming and J lost 4 bases; unmatched junction nucleotides: 2. CDR3 length equals 14 residues. DNA of the CDR3: TGTGCCAGCAGCTTGAGGGACAGGGCAGATACGCAGTATTTT. This codes for CASSLRDRADTQYF.

This clonotype was seen only a few times. CDR3: CASRTGLGNQPQHF. The DNA of the CDR3 is TGTGCCAGCAGGACAGGGCTGGGTAATCAGCCCCAGCATTTT. This chain links TRBV6-2 or TRBV6-3 with TRBJ1-5; 7 bases are a match to TRBD1. Germline V gene lookup returns CDR1 MNHEY and CDR2 SVGEGT. V dropped 6 bases and J dropped 4; count of bases not matched to a gene: 6. This CDR3 has 14 amino acids.